This T cell receptor (beta chain) comes out of a study of blood T cell repertoires in COVID-19. In the study overall: Sources were T cells, B-cell-depleted T cells, or PBMCs; the material itself was cDNA or gDNA.

Germline assignment: CDR1 KGHSH and CDR2 LQKENI. The CDR3 sequence is 15 residues long. The V end was cut by 2 bases, the J end by 5 bases, with 13 bases between. The repertoire was sequenced with immunoSEQ multiplex PCR; TCRdb's copy has only in-frame clones and lacks some. The table has a few hundred thousand clones, about nine tenths seen once. In terms of age and location, participants ranged from roughly 18 to 95 years and lived in about 25 US areas. Clinical history as reported by participants underpinned cohort assignment. All recovered Cohort 3 donors got two negative PCRs, got clearance, or saw symptom resolution.

The chain combines TRBV18 with TRBJ1-5, with D perhaps matching TRBD1 (5 bases). Source material: PBMCs or T cells enriched from blood (not recorded which). The clonotype was recovered from a man aged 35 to 55 who had recovered from COVID-19. In DNA, the CDR3 is TGTGCCAGCTCACCATTAGGGGCGGGGGATCAGCCCCAGCATTTT. Its protein product is CASSPLGAGDQPQHF. Variable domain in full (rest from reference TRBV18 and TRBJ1-5): NAGVMQNPRHLVRRRGQEARLRCSPMKGHSHVYWYRQLPEEGLKFMVYLQKENIIDESGMPKERFSAEFPKEGPSILRIQQVVRGDSAAYFCASSPLGAGDQPQHFGDGTRLSIL.